A selection of T cell receptor beta chains follows, all from one sample in a study of T-cell reconstitution after alpha-beta-depleted transplantation in children. In TCRdb, the PCR reads were re-called with MiXCR into one record per CDR3 protein. The table includes around 100,000 distinct CDR3 sequences, around 7.8% detected once. The sample in question was PBMCs, obtained before TCRalphabeta/CD19-depleted stem cell transplant. Receptors originate from a boy between 2 and 10 years old with acute lymphoblastic leukemia, due to receive a stem cell transplant. Each CDR3 is given with its conserved first and last residue. D genes are given only for firm matches. Rows give clone size only sometimes, using once, few, many, or a class for an expanded clone.

size: few; D: TRBD2; J: TRBJ2-2; V: TRBV10-3; CDR3: CAIATRGGLSGELFF; DNA: TGTGCCATCGCAACGCGGGGGGGCCTAAGCGGGGAGCTGTTTTTT
size: few; D: -; J: TRBJ2-5; V: TRBV2; CDR3: CASSEWAGNHQETQYF; DNA: TGTGCCAGCAGTGAATGGGCTGGTAACCACCAAGAGACCCAGTACTTC
size: few; D: TRBD1; J: TRBJ1-1; V: TRBV19; CDR3: CASSQGAGNTEAFF; DNA: TGTGCCAGCTCGCAGGGGGCTGGAAACACTGAAGCTTTCTTT
size: many; D: TRBD1; J: TRBJ1-2; V: TRBV5-1; CDR3: CASSLQGTGEGYTF; DNA: TGCGCCAGCAGCCTCCAGGGGACAGGGGAAGGCTACACCTTC
size: many; D: TRBD1; J: TRBJ1-4; V: TRBV12-3/TRBV12-4; CDR3: CASSWGTGVEKLFF; DNA: TGTGCCAGCAGTTGGGGGACAGGGGTAGAAAAACTGTTTTTT
size: many; D: -; J: TRBJ2-1; V: TRBV5-1; CDR3: CASTLPSSDEQFF; DNA: TGCGCCAGCACCCTCCCCTCTAGCGATGAGCAGTTCTTC
size: -; D: TRBD2; J: TRBJ2-1; V: TRBV6-5; CDR3: CASSYTSGRRNEQFF; DNA: TGTGCCAGCAGTTACACTAGCGGCCGACGCAATGAGCAGTTCTTC
size: -; D: -; J: TRBJ1-6; V: TRBV20-1; CDR3: CSARLPLDNSPLHF; DNA: TGCAGTGCTAGACTACCTCTCGATAATTCACCCCTCCACTTT
size: -; D: -; J: TRBJ1-6; V: TRBV20-1; CDR3: CSARDLRGNSPLHF; DNA: TGCAGTGCTAGAGATCTTAGGGGTAATTCACCCCTCCACTTT
size: many; D: TRBD2; J: TRBJ2-3; V: TRBV5-5; CDR3: CASSRNLLAGADTQYF; DNA: TGTGCCAGCAGCCGCAATCTCCTAGCGGGGGCTGATACGCAGTATTTT
size: many; D: -; J: TRBJ2-7; V: TRBV2; CDR3: CASSELGANSWEQYF; DNA: TGTGCCAGCAGTGAACTGGGGGCGAACTCGTGGGAGCAGTACTTC
size: -; D: -; J: TRBJ1-2; V: TRBV5-1; CDR3: CASSVGSNYGYTF; DNA: TGCGCCAGCAGCGTCGGATCGAACTATGGCTACACCTTC
size: many; D: -; J: TRBJ1-5; V: TRBV6-1; CDR3: CASSEAWTLRNQPQHF; DNA: TGTGCCAGCAGTGAAGCGTGGACATTGAGGAATCAGCCCCAGCATTTT
size: few; D: -; J: TRBJ2-3; V: TRBV4-2; CDR3: CASSQRGARFTDTQYF; DNA: TGTGCCAGCAGCCAACGAGGGGCGAGGTTTACAGATACGCAGTATTTT
size: few; D: TRBD2; J: TRBJ2-1; V: TRBV20-1; CDR3: CSARDGLAGSNEQFF; DNA: TGCAGTGCTAGAGATGGTCTAGCGGGGTCAAATGAGCAGTTCTTC
size: many; D: TRBD2; J: TRBJ2-3; V: TRBV20-1; CDR3: CSASGLAGGPRDTQYF; DNA: TGCAGTGCTAGCGGGCTAGCGGGGGGGCCGAGGGATACGCAGTATTTT
size: many; D: TRBD1; J: TRBJ1-6; V: TRBV27; CDR3: CASSSIPGTGDSPLHF; DNA: TGTGCCAGCAGTTCAATACCCGGGACAGGGGATTCACCCCTCCACTTT
size: many; D: -; J: TRBJ2-7; V: TRBV20-1; CDR3: CSAREARAYEQYF; DNA: TGCAGTGCTAGAGAGGCTAGGGCCTACGAGCAGTACTTC
size: few; D: TRBD2; J: TRBJ2-3; V: TRBV6-5; CDR3: CASSLGGGHTDTQYF; DNA: TGTGCCAGCAGTCTCGGGGGGGGGCACACAGATACGCAGTATTTT
size: -; D: TRBD1; J: TRBJ1-1; V: TRBV6-1; CDR3: CASSRDRVAEAFF; DNA: TGTGCCAGCAGTCGGGACAGGGTTGCTGAAGCTTTCTTT
size: -; D: -; J: TRBJ2-1; V: TRBV5-1; CDR3: CASSSPGPEQFF; DNA: TGCGCCAGCAGCTCCCCCGGTCCGGAGCAGTTCTTC
size: few; D: -; J: TRBJ2-1; V: TRBV20-1; CDR3: CSARDNNEQFF; DNA: TGCAGTGCTAGAGACAACAATGAGCAGTTCTTC
size: many; D: -; J: TRBJ2-7; V: TRBV6-1; CDR3: CASISGIPYEQYF; DNA: TGTGCCAGCATTAGTGGAATTCCCTACGAGCAGTACTTC
size: many; D: -; J: TRBJ1-6; V: TRBV9; CDR3: CASSPLGGDSPLHF; DNA: TGTGCCAGCAGCCCTCTAGGGGGGGATTCACCCCTCCACTTT
size: many; D: -; J: TRBJ1-1; V: TRBV10-1; CDR3: CASSDRLVNTEAFF; DNA: TGCGCCAGCAGCGACAGGCTCGTGAACACTGAAGCTTTCTTT
size: -; D: -; J: TRBJ2-2; V: TRBV27; CDR3: CASSLSWQTGELFF; DNA: TGTGCCAGCAGTTTATCTTGGCAGACCGGGGAGCTGTTTTTT
size: few; D: TRBD2; J: TRBJ2-1; V: TRBV27; CDR3: CASSRSSGGADEQFF; DNA: TGTGCCAGCAGTCGTTCTAGCGGGGGGGCGGATGAGCAGTTCTTC
size: many; D: -; J: TRBJ2-1; V: TRBV7-9; CDR3: CASSLRNEQFF; DNA: TGTGCCAGCAGCTTACGGAATGAGCAGTTCTTC
size: -; D: TRBD2; J: TRBJ2-1; V: TRBV9; CDR3: CASSALAGSLNEQFF; DNA: TGTGCCAGCAGCGCTCTAGCGGGCAGCCTCAATGAGCAGTTCTTC
size: many; D: TRBD2; J: TRBJ2-5; V: TRBV20-1; CDR3: CSARAAAGEVETQYF; DNA: TGCAGTGCTAGAGCCGCAGCGGGGGAGGTAGAGACCCAGTACTTC
size: -; D: -; J: TRBJ1-2; V: TRBV20-1; CDR3: CSASLAGRPGYTF; DNA: TGCAGTGCTAGTCTTGCAGGGCGCCCTGGCTACACCTTC
size: -; D: -; J: TRBJ2-5; V: TRBV18; CDR3: CASSQDRPVAQYF; DNA: TGTGCCAGCTCACAGGACCGGCCGGTTGCCCAGTACTTC
size: -; D: TRBD1; J: TRBJ1-3; V: TRBV5-6; CDR3: CASSRITGASSGNTIYF; DNA: TGTGCCAGCAGCAGAATAACAGGGGCGAGCTCTGGAAACACCATATATTTT
size: few; D: TRBD1; J: TRBJ2-7; V: TRBV7-9; CDR3: CASRLTGTGGEEQYF; DNA: TGTGCCAGCAGGCTAACGGGGACAGGGGGAGAGGAGCAGTACTTC
size: many; D: -; J: TRBJ2-2; V: TRBV29-1; CDR3: CSRVGRNTGELFF; DNA: TGCAGCCGGGTGGGCCGGAACACCGGGGAGCTGTTTTTT
size: few; D: -; J: TRBJ1-1; V: TRBV7-2; CDR3: CASSPRQTRLRAFF; DNA: TGTGCCAGCAGCCCCCGACAGACCCGATTGAGAGCTTTCTTT
size: many; D: -; J: TRBJ1-2; V: TRBV7-8; CDR3: CASSLSTGYGYTF; DNA: TGTGCCAGCAGCCTTTCGACAGGCTATGGCTACACCTTC
size: many; D: -; J: TRBJ2-3; V: TRBV7-9; CDR3: CASSLGPPITQYF; DNA: TGTGCCAGCAGCTTAGGGCCCCCCATTACGCAGTATTTT
size: many; D: -; J: TRBJ1-2; V: TRBV20-1; CDR3: CSARDRETGYTF; DNA: TGCAGTGCTAGAGATCGGGAGACTGGCTACACCTTC
size: -; D: -; J: TRBJ2-2; V: TRBV3-2; CDR3: CATSRTSGEVDTGELFF; DNA: TGTGCCACCTCCCGGACTAGCGGGGAAGTCGACACCGGGGAGCTGTTTTTT
size: -; D: -; J: TRBJ2-3; V: TRBV7-8; CDR3: CASTDSSTDTQYF; DNA: TGTGCCAGCACAGACTCGTCCACAGATACGCAGTATTTT
size: -; D: -; J: TRBJ1-2; V: TRBV20-1; CDR3: CSAFLQGDYGYTF; DNA: TGCAGTGCTTTCCTACAGGGAGACTATGGCTACACCTTC
size: few; D: -; J: TRBJ2-3; V: TRBV14; CDR3: CASSQEVRVVSTDTQYF; DNA: TGTGCCAGCAGCCAAGAGGTCCGGGTAGTAAGCACAGATACGCAGTATTTT
size: few; D: TRBD2; J: TRBJ2-3; V: TRBV11-3; CDR3: CASSLETRGGPDTQYF; DNA: TGTGCCAGCAGCTTAGAAACTCGCGGGGGGCCAGATACGCAGTATTTT
size: -; D: TRBD2; J: TRBJ2-3; V: TRBV20-1; CDR3: CSAPSLGSGGGSTDTQYF; DNA: TGCAGTGCTCCCAGTCTGGGTAGCGGGGGTGGAAGCACAGATACGCAGTATTTT
size: many; D: -; J: TRBJ1-5; V: TRBV7-8; CDR3: CASSPPPGRGNQPQHF; DNA: TGTGCCAGCAGCCCACCGCCGGGGCGAGGCAATCAGCCCCAGCATTTT
size: many; D: TRBD1; J: TRBJ2-2; V: TRBV5-1; CDR3: CASSLARDRSNTGELFF; DNA: TGCGCCAGCAGCTTAGCTCGGGACAGATCGAACACCGGGGAGCTGTTTTTT
size: many; D: -; J: TRBJ2-1; V: TRBV29-1; CDR3: CSVEHGQINEQFF; DNA: TGCAGCGTTGAACATGGACAGATCAATGAGCAGTTCTTC
size: few; D: TRBD1; J: TRBJ1-5; V: TRBV28; CDR3: CASKAGGHQPQHF; DNA: TGTGCCAGCAAGGCAGGGGGCCATCAGCCCCAGCATTTT
size: many; D: TRBD2; J: TRBJ2-1; V: TRBV4-2; CDR3: CASSPPSGSYNEQFF; DNA: TGTGCCAGCAGCCCCCCTAGCGGGTCCTACAATGAGCAGTTCTTC
size: -; D: -; J: TRBJ1-5; V: TRBV12-3/TRBV12-4; CDR3: CASTLLNPPRGPRNQPQHF; DNA: TGTGCCAGCACCCTCCTGAATCCGCCGAGGGGACCTCGCAATCAGCCCCAGCATTTT
size: few; D: TRBD2; J: TRBJ2-3; V: TRBV29-1; CDR3: CSVSKRGGPDTQYF; DNA: TGCAGCGTTTCAAAGCGGGGGGGCCCAGATACGCAGTATTTT
size: many; D: -; J: TRBJ2-1; V: TRBV20-1; CDR3: CSARDLATVGRSYNEQFF; DNA: TGCAGTGCTAGAGATCTGGCGACAGTAGGGAGATCCTACAATGAGCAGTTCTTC
size: -; D: TRBD2; J: TRBJ2-7; V: TRBV20-1; CDR3: CSASGLAPSYEQYF; DNA: TGCAGTGCTTCGGGACTAGCTCCGTCCTACGAGCAGTACTTC
size: few; D: -; J: TRBJ2-5; V: TRBV7-9; CDR3: CASRGPRDSQETQYF; DNA: TGTGCCAGCAGGGGGCCTCGGGACTCTCAAGAGACCCAGTACTTC
size: -; D: TRBD1; J: TRBJ2-7; V: TRBV20-1; CDR3: CSARLGTGGSEQYF; DNA: TGCAGTGCTAGACTAGGGACAGGGGGCAGTGAGCAGTACTTC
size: many; D: -; J: TRBJ2-3; V: TRBV29-1; CDR3: CSVDRGAEDTQYF; DNA: TGCAGCGTTGATAGGGGGGCGGAAGATACGCAGTATTTT
size: many; D: -; J: TRBJ2-5; V: TRBV5-1; CDR3: CASRRGETQYF; DNA: TGCGCCAGCAGAAGAGGAGAGACCCAGTACTTC
size: many; D: TRBD1; J: TRBJ1-2; V: TRBV6-5; CDR3: CASSSTGGNGYTF; DNA: TGTGCCAGCAGTTCGACAGGGGGTAACGGCTACACCTTC